These T cell receptor beta chains were read from a single sample in a study of cytomegalovirus exposure and HLA in healthy donors. Measured with immunoSEQ multiplex PCR; TCRdb has only the in-frame clones, and not every one. The sample contains about 130,000 clones, around 63% of which appear only once. Input material: PBMCs. Source of these receptors: a human donor in good health. Both conserved end residues are part of each CDR3. The order of the fields is V gene, D gene, J gene, clone size, CDR3 DNA, CDR3 protein. D genes are given only for firm matches. Size tells how often a clone was seen (once, few, many) or the class of an expanded clone, and some rows leave it out.

TRBV13,TRBD2,TRBJ2-1,.,TGTGCCAGCAGCTTAGGCGCGGGAGAGATCTACAATGAGCAGTTCTTC,CASSLGAGEIYNEQFF
TRBV7-3,.,TRBJ1-2,.,TGTGCCAGCAGCCTTCCAGGGGCGGCTGGCTACACCTTC,CASSLPGAAGYTF
TRBV27,.,TRBJ2-2,.,TGTGCCAGCAGTCTCCGGGACTCAGGGACCGGGGAGCTGTTTTTT,CASSLRDSGTGELFF
TRBV29-1,TRBD2,TRBJ2-1,.,TGCAGCGTTCTAACTAGCGGCTACAATGAGCAGTTCTTC,CSVLTSGYNEQFF
TRBV5-1,TRBD2,TRBJ2-2,once,TGCGCCAGCAGCGCTACTAGCGGGAGGGGCACCGGGGAGCTGTTTTTT,CASSATSGRGTGELFF
TRBV7-8,TRBD1,TRBJ2-7,.,TGTGCCAGCAGCTCTCAGGGGGCCGGGGAGCAGTACTTC,CASSSQGAGEQYF
TRBV5-1,.,TRBJ2-7,.,TGCGCCAGCAGCTCTCAGGGTGTCTCCTACGAGCAGTACTTC,CASSSQGVSYEQYF
TRBV27,TRBD2,TRBJ2-7,.,TGTGCCAGCAGTTTGACTAGCGGGAGCTACGAGCAGTACTTC,CASSLTSGSYEQYF
TRBV5-1,.,TRBJ2-5,.,TGCGCCAGCAGCTACTCCGGAAGGGGCCAGGGGACCCAGTACTTC,CASSYSGRGQGTQYF
TRBV7-6,.,TRBJ1-1,few,TGTGCCAGCAGCTTCTCGGGCAGGGACACTGAAGCTTTCTTT,CASSFSGRDTEAFF
TRBV10-2,.,TRBJ2-7,.,TGCGCCAGCAGGGATGTGACGGACAGCCTCTACGAGCAGTACTTC,CASRDVTDSLYEQYF
TRBV5-1,TRBD1,TRBJ2-5,.,TGCGCCAGCAGCAGGGGGACAGCAGAAGAGACCCAGTACTTC,CASSRGTAEETQYF
TRBV7-9,TRBD2,TRBJ2-1,.,TGTGCCAGCAGCTTAAGGGCGGGGGGGGATGAGCAGTTCTTC,CASSLRAGGDEQFF
TRBV6-1,TRBD1,TRBJ2-2,.,TGTGCCAGCAATCCGGACAGGGAAGGCGGGGAGCTGTTTTTT,CASNPDREGGELFF
TRBV27,TRBD2,TRBJ2-7,.,TGTGCCAGCAGCGCGGCGGCTAGCGGGACCTACGAGCAGTACTTC,CASSAAASGTYEQYF
TRBV6-1,TRBD2,TRBJ2-7,.,TGTGCCAGCAGTGAAGATCGAGGCGGGAGTGGTTTTTACGAGCAGTACTTC,CASSEDRGGSGFYEQYF
TRBV2,TRBD2,TRBJ2-5,.,TGTGCCAGCCTTATCAGGCTAGCGGGAGCTGAGACCCAGTACTTC,CASLIRLAGAETQYF
TRBV15,.,TRBJ2-5,.,TGTGCCACCAGCAGAGATCGGGGAGGAGAGACCCAGTACTTC,CATSRDRGGETQYF
TRBV6-1,TRBD1,TRBJ2-2,once,TGTGCCAGCCGTTCGACAGGGGATACGGCCGGGGAGCTGTTTTTT,CASRSTGDTAGELFF
TRBV15,.,TRBJ1-1,.,TGTGCCACCAGCAGAGATAGAGGGTGGACCCCTGAAGCTTTCTTT,CATSRDRGWTPEAFF
TRBV6-4,.,TRBJ2-2,.,TGTGCCAGCAGAAGACAGTCGAACACCGGGGAGCTGTTTTTT,CASRRQSNTGELFF
TRBV19,TRBD2,TRBJ2-3,.,TGTGCCAGCGGGGAGAATAGCGGGAGAACAGATACGCAGTATTTT,CASGENSGRTDTQYF
TRBV7-2,TRBD1,TRBJ2-7,.,TGTGCCAGCAGCCGGACAGGCATCGACGAGCAGTACTTC,CASSRTGIDEQYF
TRBV2,.,TRBJ2-1,.,TGTGCCAGCAGGCTCGAGGGAAGGGTAAGGCAGTTCTTC,CASRLEGRVRQFF
TRBV5-6,TRBD1,TRBJ1-1,.,TGTGCCAGCAGTTACGGGACAGGGGGCGCCGGGAACACTGAAGCTTTCTTT,CASSYGTGGAGNTEAFF
TRBV5-1,TRBD1,TRBJ1-2,.,TGCGCCAGCAGCCAAACCTCCGGGACAGGGCACTATGGCTACACCTTC,CASSQTSGTGHYGYTF
TRBV19,.,TRBJ2-1,.,TGTGCCAGTATTTCGTCAAAAATCCTCAGGTACAATGAGCAGTTCTTC,CASISSKILRYNEQFF
TRBV5-4,TRBD1,TRBJ2-7,once,TGTGCCAGCAGCCGTGACAGGGGACCCTACGAGCAGTACTTC,CASSRDRGPYEQYF
TRBV11-3,.,TRBJ2-5,.,TGTGCCAGCAGCTTAGGTGGCAGGTTATTAGAGACCCAGTACTTC,CASSLGGRLLETQYF
TRBV13,TRBD2,TRBJ2-5,.,TGTGCCAGCAGCTTAGAGGCTAGCGGGAGCGAGACCCAGTACTTC,CASSLEASGSETQYF
TRBV6-1,.,TRBJ2-2,.,TGTGCCAGCAGTGAACTAGGGGAGGAGCTGTTTTTT,CASSELGEELFF
TRBV5-1,TRBD1,TRBJ2-2,.,TGCGCCAGCAGCCCCCAGGACAGGGTGAACACCGGGGAGCTGTTTTTT,CASSPQDRVNTGELFF
TRBV7-9,.,TRBJ2-7,.,TGTGCCAGCAGCTTAGCAGAGGACGAGCAGTACTTC,CASSLAEDEQYF
TRBV11-2,.,TRBJ1-1,few,TGTGCCAGCAGCGAGAGGCGGGGGAACACTGAAGCTTTCTTT,CASSERRGNTEAFF
TRBV4-3,.,TRBJ2-5,.,TGCGCCAGCAGCCAAGGGGTTGGGGGCTTGGAGACCCAGTACTTC,CASSQGVGGLETQYF
TRBV28,TRBD1,TRBJ2-3,.,TGTGCCAGCAGTTTACGACAGGGGGGGAGTAGAACAGATACGCAGTATTTT,CASSLRQGGSRTDTQYF
TRBV7-3,.,TRBJ2-6,.,TGTGCCAGCAGCCCCAGAACAGGTCGACCTGGGGCCAACGTCCTGACTTTC,CASSPRTGRPGANVLTF
TRBV12-5,TRBD2,TRBJ2-3,.,TGTGCTAGTGGTTTTGGGCCTAGCGGGTCTGGTTCCGATACGCAGTATTTT,CASGFGPSGSGSDTQYF
TRBV28,TRBD1,TRBJ2-3,.,TGTGCCAGCAGTTTAAGAGGGGGACAGGGCACAGATACGCAGTATTTT,CASSLRGGQGTDTQYF
TRBV25-1,TRBD1,TRBJ2-1,.,TGTGCCAGCAGTTTGGGACAGTACAATGAGCAGTTCTTC,CASSLGQYNEQFF
TRBV11-2,TRBD1,TRBJ1-1,.,TGTGCCAGCAGCCCGGGACAGAAACGGGTCGGAGCTTTCTTT,CASSPGQKRVGAFF
TRBV5-1,.,TRBJ1-5,.,TGCGCCAGCAGCCCCTCCCCCGGTAGCAATCAGCCCCAGCATTTT,CASSPSPGSNQPQHF
TRBV28,TRBD1,TRBJ2-1,.,TGTGCCAGCAGGAAGCCGGGACAGATACTCAATGAGCAGTTCTTC,CASRKPGQILNEQFF
TRBV6-4,TRBD1,TRBJ1-2,few,TGTGCCAGCAGTGAGTCAGGGGGATGGGGCTACACCTTC,CASSESGGWGYTF
TRBV19,TRBD1,TRBJ1-5,.,TGTGCCAGTACCCCAGGGGGTTACAATCAGCCCCAGCATTTT,CASTPGGYNQPQHF
TRBV7-9,TRBD1,TRBJ2-1,few,TGTGCCAGCAGCCCTCCGGGACAGGGGTACAATGAGCAGTTCTTC,CASSPPGQGYNEQFF
TRBV2,.,TRBJ2-5,.,TGTGCCAGCACCTCGGGGGACAGCGAAGAGACCCAGTACTTC,CASTSGDSEETQYF
TRBV28,TRBD2,TRBJ2-1,.,TGTGCCAGCAGTTTCAGTCCCGAACTAACCACTAGCGGGAGCTACAATGAGCAGTTCTTC,CASSFSPELTTSGSYNEQFF